This record looks at one TCR beta chain sequence and its context. Antigen specificity is unknown. This specimen comes from a study of T-cell memory formation after mild COVID-19. Study-wide context: Largely donor-specific sequence clusters came from a couple of donors.

V lost 1 base to trimming and J lost 5 bases, with 6 bases between them. The CDR3 runs to 12 residues. Looked up from germline, CDR1 is SEHNR and CDR2 is FQNEAQ (reference sequence). Study-level points and caveats: Day 15 to 85 contracting clones showed balanced CD4/CD8; later expanders leaned CD4+. Clones which contracted sat mainly in CM and EM if CD4+, and in EMRA if CD8+.

From 5'RACE with constant-segment primers came TCR alpha and TCR beta cDNA libraries that carried sample barcodes and UMIs. MiXCR was run by TCRdb on the 5' RACE reads, yielding one entry per CDR3 protein. The sample lists about 340,000 distinct CDR3 sequences; approximately 22% were seen once. The sequence was obtained from a man younger than 30 who had mild COVID-19 (a few samples of this study predate the infection). Cell type and time point are not known. Material: PBMCs or a T cell subset sorted from them (not recorded which). The chain is built from TRBV7-9 and TRBJ2-7; D not resolved. In DNA form, the CDR3 reads TGTGCCAGCAGCTTAGTGGCCGACGAGCAGTACTTC. Its translation: CASSLVADEQYF.